This T cell receptor (beta chain) came from a study of blood T cell repertoires in COVID-19. The wider study: Samples taken during acute and convalescent COVID-19 were collected in the United States, Italy and Spain. Nucleic acid was either cDNA or gDNA, and it came from T cells, B-cell-depleted T cells, or PBMCs.

Original processing notes: Nucleated cell counts were estimated from reference gene primer amplification. Measured with immunoSEQ multiplex PCR; TCRdb has only the in-frame clones, and not every one. The DNA gave D and trimming, while V, J and clone size come from that table. The data show roughly 56,000 clones, 70% to 90% seen once. CDR3 size: 15 residues. The J segment lost 2 bases and the V segment lost 4 bases, leaving 3 bases of the junction unmatched. CDR1 LGHDT and CDR2 YNNKEL come from the germline V gene (reference sequence). This receptor was obtained from a human donor in a cohort sampled during active COVID-19. The sequencing sample was made of peripheral blood. The chain combines TRBV3-1 (or the pseudogene TRBV3-2) with TRBJ2-5, with 11 bases aligning to TRBD2. The CDR3 here is CASSLRLAGQETQYF. The CDR3 nucleotides read TGTGCCAGCAGCCTAAGACTAGCGGGACAAGAGACCCAGTACTTC.